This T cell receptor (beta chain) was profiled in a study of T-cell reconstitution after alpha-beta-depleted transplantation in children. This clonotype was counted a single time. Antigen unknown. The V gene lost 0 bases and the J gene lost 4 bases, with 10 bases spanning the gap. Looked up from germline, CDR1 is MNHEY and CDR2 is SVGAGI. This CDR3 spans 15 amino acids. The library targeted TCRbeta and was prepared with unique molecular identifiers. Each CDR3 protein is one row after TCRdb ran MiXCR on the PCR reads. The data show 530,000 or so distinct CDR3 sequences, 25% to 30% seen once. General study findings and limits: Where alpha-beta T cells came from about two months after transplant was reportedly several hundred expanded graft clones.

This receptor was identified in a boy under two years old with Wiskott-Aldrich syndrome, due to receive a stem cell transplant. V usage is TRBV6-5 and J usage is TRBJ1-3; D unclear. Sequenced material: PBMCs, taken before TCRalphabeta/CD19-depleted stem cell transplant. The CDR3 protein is CASSYSFSAGNTIYF. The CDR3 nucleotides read TGTGCCAGCAGTTACTCCTTTTCCGCCGGAAACACCATATATTTT.